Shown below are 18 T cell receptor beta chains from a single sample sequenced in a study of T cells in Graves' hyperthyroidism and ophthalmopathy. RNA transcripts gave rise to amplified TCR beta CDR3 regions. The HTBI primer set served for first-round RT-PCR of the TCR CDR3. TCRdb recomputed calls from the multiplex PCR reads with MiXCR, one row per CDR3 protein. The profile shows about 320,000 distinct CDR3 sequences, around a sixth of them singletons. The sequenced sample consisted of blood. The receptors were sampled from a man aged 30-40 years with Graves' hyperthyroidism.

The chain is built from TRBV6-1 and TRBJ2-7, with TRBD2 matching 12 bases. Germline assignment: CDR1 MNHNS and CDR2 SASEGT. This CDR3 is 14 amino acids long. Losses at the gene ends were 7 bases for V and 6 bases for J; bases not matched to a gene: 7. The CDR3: CASTQTSGRSEQYF. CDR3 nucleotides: TGTGCCAGCACCCAGACTAGCGGGAGATCCGAGCAGTACTTC.

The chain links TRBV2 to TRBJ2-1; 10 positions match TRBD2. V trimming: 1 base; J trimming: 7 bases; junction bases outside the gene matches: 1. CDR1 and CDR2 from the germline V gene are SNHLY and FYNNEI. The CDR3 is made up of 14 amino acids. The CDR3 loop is CASSEGTSGNEQFF. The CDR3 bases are TGTGCCAGCAGTGAAGGGACTAGCGGAAATGAGCAGTTCTTC.

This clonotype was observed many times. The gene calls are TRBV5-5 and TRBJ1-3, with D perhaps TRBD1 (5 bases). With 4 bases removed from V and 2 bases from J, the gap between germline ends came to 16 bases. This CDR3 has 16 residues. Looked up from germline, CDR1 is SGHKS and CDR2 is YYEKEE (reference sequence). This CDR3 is CASSPADGGTGNTIYF. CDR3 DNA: TGTGCCAGCAGCCCCGCAGACGGGGGGACTGGAAACACCATATATTTT.

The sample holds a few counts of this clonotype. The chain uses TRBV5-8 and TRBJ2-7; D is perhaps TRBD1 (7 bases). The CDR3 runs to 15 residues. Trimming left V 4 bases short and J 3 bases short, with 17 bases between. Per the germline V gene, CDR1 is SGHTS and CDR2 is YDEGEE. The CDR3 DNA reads TGTGCCAGCAGCGGCGCGGGACAGTCCTTCTACGAGCAGTACTTC. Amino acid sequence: CASSGAGQSFYEQYF.

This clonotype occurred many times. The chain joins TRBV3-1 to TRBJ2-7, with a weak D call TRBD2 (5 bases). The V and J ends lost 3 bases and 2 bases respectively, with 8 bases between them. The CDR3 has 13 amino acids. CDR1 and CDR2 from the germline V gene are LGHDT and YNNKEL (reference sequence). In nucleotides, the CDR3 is TGTGCCAGCAGCCAGGGGAGAACCTACGAGCAGTACTTC. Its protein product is CASSQGRTYEQYF.

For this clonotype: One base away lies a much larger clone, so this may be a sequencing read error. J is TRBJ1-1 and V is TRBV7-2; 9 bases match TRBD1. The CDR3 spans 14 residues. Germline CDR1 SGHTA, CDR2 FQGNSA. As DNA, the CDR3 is TGTGCCAGCGGGGACAGGGTAGGGGAAGGTGAAGCTTGCTTT. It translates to CASGDRVGEGEACF.

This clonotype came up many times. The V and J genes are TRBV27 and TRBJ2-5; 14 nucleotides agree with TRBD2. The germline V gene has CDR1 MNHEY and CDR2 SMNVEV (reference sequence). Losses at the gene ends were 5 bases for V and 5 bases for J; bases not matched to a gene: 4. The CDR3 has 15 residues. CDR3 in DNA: TGTGCCAGCAGTCCGTGGACTAGCGGGAGGGAGACCCAGTACTTC. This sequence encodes CASSPWTSGRETQYF.

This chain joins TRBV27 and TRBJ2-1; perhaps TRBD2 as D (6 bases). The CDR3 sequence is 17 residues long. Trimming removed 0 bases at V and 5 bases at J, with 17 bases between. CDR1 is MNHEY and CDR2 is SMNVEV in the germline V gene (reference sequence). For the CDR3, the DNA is TGTGCCAGCAGTTTATCCCCGACTAGGAAGCGCGACAATGAGCAGTTCTTC. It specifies CASSLSPTRKRDNEQFF.

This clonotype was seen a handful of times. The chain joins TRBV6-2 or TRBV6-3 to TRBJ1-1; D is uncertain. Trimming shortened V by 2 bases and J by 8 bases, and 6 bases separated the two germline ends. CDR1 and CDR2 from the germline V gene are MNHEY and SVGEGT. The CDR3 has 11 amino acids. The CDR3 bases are TGTGCCAGCAGTTACGTGACAGAAGCTTTCTTT. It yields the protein CASSYVTEAFF.

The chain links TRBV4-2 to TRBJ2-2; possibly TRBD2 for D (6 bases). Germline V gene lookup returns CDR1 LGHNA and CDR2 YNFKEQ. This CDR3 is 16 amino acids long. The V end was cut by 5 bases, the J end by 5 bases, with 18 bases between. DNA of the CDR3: TGTGCCAGCAGCGGGGCACGGGAGTGGAGAACCGGGGAGCTGTTTTTT. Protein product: CASSGAREWRTGELFF.

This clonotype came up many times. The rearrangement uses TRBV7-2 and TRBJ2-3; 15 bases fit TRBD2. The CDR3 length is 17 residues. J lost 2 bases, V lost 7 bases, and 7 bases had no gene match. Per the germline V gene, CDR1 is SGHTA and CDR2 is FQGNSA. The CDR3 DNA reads TGTGCCAGCAACGGACTAGCGGGAGGGCAGCCCACAGATACGCAGTATTTT. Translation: CASNGLAGGQPTDTQYF. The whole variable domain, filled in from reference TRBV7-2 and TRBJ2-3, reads GAGVSQSPSNKVTEKGKDVELRCDPISGHTALYWYRQSLGQGLEFLIYFQGNSAPDKSGLPSDRFSAERTGGSVSTLTIQRTQQEDSAVYLCASNGLAGGQPTDTQYFGPGTRLTVL.

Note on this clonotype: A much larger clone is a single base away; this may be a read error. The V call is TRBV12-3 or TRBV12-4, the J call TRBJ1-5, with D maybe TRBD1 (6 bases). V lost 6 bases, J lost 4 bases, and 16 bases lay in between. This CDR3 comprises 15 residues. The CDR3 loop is CASRLQGLGNQPQHF. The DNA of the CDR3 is TGTGCCAGCAGGCTACAGGGACTCGGGAATCAGCCCCAGCATTTT.

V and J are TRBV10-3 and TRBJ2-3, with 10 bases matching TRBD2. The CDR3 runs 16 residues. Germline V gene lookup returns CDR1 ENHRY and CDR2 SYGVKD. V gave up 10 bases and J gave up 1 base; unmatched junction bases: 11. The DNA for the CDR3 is TGTGCCACCCTAGCGGGAGAGGGACGGGGCACAGATACGCAGTATTTT. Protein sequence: CATLAGEGRGTDTQYF.

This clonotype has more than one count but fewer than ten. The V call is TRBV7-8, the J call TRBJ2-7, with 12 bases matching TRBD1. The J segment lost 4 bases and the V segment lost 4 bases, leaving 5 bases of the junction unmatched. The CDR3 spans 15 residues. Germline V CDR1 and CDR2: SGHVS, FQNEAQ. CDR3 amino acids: CASSSGGQGAYEQYF. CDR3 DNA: TGTGCCAGCAGCTCGGGGGGACAGGGGGCATACGAGCAGTACTTC.

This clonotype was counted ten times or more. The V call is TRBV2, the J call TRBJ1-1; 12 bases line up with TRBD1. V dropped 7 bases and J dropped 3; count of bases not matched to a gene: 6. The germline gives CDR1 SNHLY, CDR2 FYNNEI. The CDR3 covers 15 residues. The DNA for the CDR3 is TGTGCCAGCACCGGGACAGGGGGCGAGGACACTGAAGCTTTCTTT. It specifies CASTGTGGEDTEAFF.

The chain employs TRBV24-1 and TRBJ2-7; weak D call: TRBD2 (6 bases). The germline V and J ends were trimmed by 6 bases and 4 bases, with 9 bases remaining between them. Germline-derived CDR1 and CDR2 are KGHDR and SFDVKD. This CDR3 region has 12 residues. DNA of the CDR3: TGTGCCACCAGTTCCGGGGGTTACGAGCAGTACTTC. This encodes CATSSGGYEQYF.

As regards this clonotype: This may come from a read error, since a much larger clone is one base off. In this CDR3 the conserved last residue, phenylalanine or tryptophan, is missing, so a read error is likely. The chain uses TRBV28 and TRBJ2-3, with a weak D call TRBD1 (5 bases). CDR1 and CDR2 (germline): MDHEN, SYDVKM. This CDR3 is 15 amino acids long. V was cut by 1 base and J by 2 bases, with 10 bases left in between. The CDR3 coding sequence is TGTGCCAGCAGTTTATTCAGGGTCAACACAGATACGCAGTATTTA. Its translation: CASSLFRVNTDTQYL.

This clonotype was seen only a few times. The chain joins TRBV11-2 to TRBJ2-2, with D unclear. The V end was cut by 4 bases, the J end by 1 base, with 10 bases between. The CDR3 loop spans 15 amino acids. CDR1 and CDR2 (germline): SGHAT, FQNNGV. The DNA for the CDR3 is TGTGCCAGCAGCTACGAATGGGGGAACACCGGGGAGCTGTTTTTT. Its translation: CASSYEWGNTGELFF.